This TCR beta chain was profiled in a study of TIL therapy for anti-PD-1-resistant metastatic lung cancer (dated by TCRdb to the early 2020s). With regard to the full study: Tumors were harvested before any PD-1/PD-L1 blockade; patients then received nivolumab, and those progressing received lymphodepletion, expanded TIL infusion and IL-2. A median age of approximately 50 years (range roughly 35-75) and a median tumor PD-L1 proportion score of roughly 5.8% were recorded among enrolled patients. Most of the cohort had lung adenocarcinoma, including a handful of EGFR-mutant tumors and two ALK-rearranged tumors, and half of the patients were either current or former smokers. Tumor and peripheral blood T cell receptor beta sequencing was used to track clonotypes across tumor, expanded TIL product and serial blood samples. Across the cohort, whole-exome sequencing showed a median non-synonymous tumor mutation burden of approximately 1.5 mutations per megabase. Study-wide findings and limitations: The study protocol defined all tumor marker inferences as exploratory. Clonotypes from the infused TIL partially replaced the baseline peripheral repertoire and then declined over months, and persistence showed no apparent association with response. Because the cohort was highly selected, with more treatment-naive, never-smoker and oncogene-addicted patients than is typical, generalizability is limited.

Measured from the cysteine to the phenylalanine, the CDR3 is 15 residues long. The read is trimmed to its CDR3 DNA, 45 bases read in frame from base 1. Trimmed from V: 0 bases; trimmed from J: 7 bases; junction bases lacking a gene match: 8. As encoded in the germline V gene (reference sequence), CDR1 is MNHNY while CDR2 is SVGAGI. Details on this clone: The clone's antigen remains unknown. No clone much larger than this one lies a single base away; base qualities are absent.

What this sample's time point label stands for: pre-treatment sample, taken before nivolumab and TIL therapy. A phase I trial run at two centers enrolled adults with stage 4 NSCLC between late 2017 and 2020. Samples came from a single-arm, open-label phase I trial of tumor-infiltrating lymphocyte therapy with nivolumab in advanced non-small cell lung cancer. Blood mononuclear cells were isolated from EDTA tubes by Ficoll gradient and were snap-frozen as pellets, and DNA was extracted with a Qiagen mini-prep kit. The immunoSEQ v3 hsTCRB kit was used to amplify TCR beta CDR3 regions from genomic DNA through bias-controlled multiplex PCR. TCR libraries were sequenced on an Illumina NextSeq 500 to 2 million to 2.5 million read pairs for survey level or roughly 4.5-6 million for deep level. The authors processed their data as follows. V, D and J genes were assigned, non-productive sequences were removed, and clonality was reported by immunoSEQ Analyzer software. Repertoires were compared using productive Simpson clonality and Morisita overlap index of productive TRB rearrangements between infused TIL and blood. Absolute clonotype counts in blood were estimated as lymphocyte count times CD3+ fraction times the clone's productive frequency. The table comes from immuneACCESS by way of TCRdb, which keeps in-frame sequences with V and J called. Part of the clones is missing from these tables; in studies checked, under half for an unresolved V gene and the rest for unknown reasons. That table gives V, J and clone size, and the DNA gave D and trimming. The table for this sample lists about 46,000 clones; 86% of them were counted only once. Of the sample, around 5.1% falls within the top ten clones.

This material consisted of blood, taken at baseline. The sequence was collected from a person between 25 and 79 years old with non-small cell lung cancer. This sequence uses TRBV6-6 and TRBJ2-7, and 8 junction bases match TRBD1. The CDR3: CASSYSTQGAGEQYF. The bases read TGTGCCAGCAGTTACTCGACTCAGGGGGCCGGGGAGCAGTACTTC.